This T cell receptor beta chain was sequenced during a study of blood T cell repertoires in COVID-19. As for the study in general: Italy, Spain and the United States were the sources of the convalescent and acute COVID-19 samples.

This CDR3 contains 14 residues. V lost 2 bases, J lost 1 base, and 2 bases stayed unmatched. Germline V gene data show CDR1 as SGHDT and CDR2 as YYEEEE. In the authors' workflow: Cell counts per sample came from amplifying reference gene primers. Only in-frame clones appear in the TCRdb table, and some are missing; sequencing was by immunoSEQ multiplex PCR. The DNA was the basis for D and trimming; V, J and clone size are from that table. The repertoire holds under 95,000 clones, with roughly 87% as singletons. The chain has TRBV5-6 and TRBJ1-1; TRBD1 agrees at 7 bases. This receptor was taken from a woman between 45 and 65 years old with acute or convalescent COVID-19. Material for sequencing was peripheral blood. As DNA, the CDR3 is TGTGCCAGCAGCTTCGGGACAGCGAACACTGAAGCTTTCTTT. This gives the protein CASSFGTANTEAFF.